A single sample is the source of the 8 T cell receptor beta chains below, sequenced in a study of blood T cells in healthy people across ages. It was with a sample-barcoded 5' primer and a J-beta primer mix that a second PCR of roughly 6 to 12 cycles was run. TCRdb analysed the 5' RACE reads with MiXCR anew, one entry per CDR3 protein. The profile shows about 730,000 distinct CDR3 sequences, roughly two fifths of them singletons. Sequenced material: blood. The source is a woman aged 55-69 years in good health.

This clonotype turned up a few times. This chain uses TRBV12-3 or TRBV12-4 with TRBJ2-1; D is unresolved. Deletions cut 5 bases from V and 5 bases from J, with 13 bases between. CDR3 length: 14 residues. The chain's CDR3 is CASSPGDKNNEQFF. The CDR3 DNA reads as TGTGCCAGCAGTCCTGGAGATAAAAACAATGAGCAGTTCTTC.

The chain employs TRBV6-5 and TRBJ2-7, with 7 positions matching TRBD1. V shed 7 bases and J 3 bases; nucleotides not matched to a gene: 6. The CDR3 has 13 amino acids. In germline, CDR1 is MNHEY, CDR2 SVGAGI. CDR3 DNA sequence: TGTGCCAGCACTACAGGGGCGGGCTACGAGCAGTACTTC. The encoded protein is CASTTGAGYEQYF.

The gene calls are TRBV7-9 and TRBJ2-1; 8 bases agree with TRBD2. Germline CDR1 reads SEHNR; CDR2 reads FQNEAQ (reference sequence). The CDR3 is 15 amino acids. The V and J ends lost 3 bases and 2 bases, in that order; junction bases with no gene match: 3. CDR3 protein: CASSFRAGAYNEQFF. In nucleotides, the CDR3 is TGTGCCAGCAGCTTCCGAGCGGGGGCCTACAATGAGCAGTTCTTC.

The chain uses TRBV9 and TRBJ2-7; 10 positions match TRBD1. The germline gives CDR1 SGDLS, CDR2 YYNGEE. J gave up 2 bases and V 3 bases, and 5 bases lay outside the gene matches. This CDR3 contains 15 residues. The CDR3 coding sequence is TGTGCCAGCAGCGCGAGGACAGGGGGGACCTACGAGCAGTACTTC. It specifies CASSARTGGTYEQYF. Looking up the rest from reference TRBV9 and TRBJ2-7 gives the full variable domain: DSGVTQTPKHLITATGQRVTLRCSPRSGDLSVYWYQQSLDQGLQFLIQYYNGEERAKGNILERFSAQQFPDLHSELNLSSLELGDSALYFCASSARTGGTYEQYFGPGTRLTVT.

The chain employs TRBV27 and TRBJ2-3, with 8 bases identical to TRBD2. Trimming took 6 bases from V and 6 from J; bases not matched to a gene: 8. Per the germline V gene, CDR1 is MNHEY and CDR2 is SMNVEV (reference sequence). The CDR3 length is 14 residues. The CDR3 region has the DNA TGTGCCAGCAGGGGGGTAGCGGGAACGGATACGCAGTATTTT. Protein sequence: CASRGVAGTDTQYF.

The rearrangement joins TRBV12-3 or TRBV12-4 to TRBJ2-1, with D tentatively TRBD2 (5 bases). The CDR3 is 14 residues long. V lost 6 bases, J lost 6 bases, and 15 bases lay in between. CDR3 amino acids: CASRRLLTSNEQFF. The CDR3 DNA follows: TGTGCCAGCAGGCGACTATTGACGAGCAATGAGCAGTTCTTC.

This clonotype was detected a few times. This rearrangement joins TRBV29-1 to TRBJ1-2; the D is unclear. The length of the CDR3 is 11 residues. The germline CDR1 and CDR2 sequences are SQVTM and ANQGSEA. The germline V and J ends were trimmed by 4 bases and 4 bases, with 7 bases remaining between them. CDR3 residues: CSVAGTYGYTF. The CDR3 DNA follows: TGCAGCGTTGCGGGTACCTATGGCTACACCTTC. Drawing the rest from reference TRBV29-1 and TRBJ1-2, the complete variable domain is SAVISQKPSRDICQRGTSLTIQCQVDSQVTMMFWYRQQPGQSLTLIATANQGSEATYESGFVIDKFPISRPNLTFSTLTVSNMSPEDSSIYLCSVAGTYGYTFGSGTRLTVV.

As regards this clonotype: One end of the junction varies from germline; a read error may be responsible. This rearrangement joins TRBV29-1 to TRBJ2-3; D perhaps matches TRBD2 (5 bases). Germline CDR1 SQVTM, CDR2 ANQGSEA. CDR3 size: 14 residues. The DNA of the CDR3 is TGCCGCGTTGCGGAGGAGAGTAGCACAGATACGCAGTATTTT. As protein: CRVAEESSTDTQYF.